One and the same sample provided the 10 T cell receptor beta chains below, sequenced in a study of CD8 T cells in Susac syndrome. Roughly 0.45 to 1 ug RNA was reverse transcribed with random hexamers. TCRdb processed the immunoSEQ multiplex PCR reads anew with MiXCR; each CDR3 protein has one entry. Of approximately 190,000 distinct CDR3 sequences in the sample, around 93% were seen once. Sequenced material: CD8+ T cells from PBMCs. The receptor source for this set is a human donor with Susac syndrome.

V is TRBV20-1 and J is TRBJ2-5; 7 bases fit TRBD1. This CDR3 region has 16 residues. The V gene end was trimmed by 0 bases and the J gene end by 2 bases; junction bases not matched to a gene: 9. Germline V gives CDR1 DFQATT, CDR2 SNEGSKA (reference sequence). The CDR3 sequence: CSARDPFHRGQETQYF. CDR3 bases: TGCAGTGCTAGAGATCCATTTCACAGGGGACAAGAGACCCAGTACTTC.

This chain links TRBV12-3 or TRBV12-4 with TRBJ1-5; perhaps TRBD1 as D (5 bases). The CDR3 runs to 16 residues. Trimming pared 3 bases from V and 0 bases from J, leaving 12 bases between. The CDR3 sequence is CASSFPGWGSNQPQHF. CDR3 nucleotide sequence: TGTGCCAGCAGTTTCCCAGGGTGGGGTAGCAATCAGCCCCAGCATTTT.

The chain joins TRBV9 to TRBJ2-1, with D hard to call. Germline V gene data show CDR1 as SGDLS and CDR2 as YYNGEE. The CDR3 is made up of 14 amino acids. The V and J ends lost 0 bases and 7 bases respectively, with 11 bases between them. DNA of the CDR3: TGTGCCAGCAGCGTAGATCGCTCCTGGAATGAGCAGTTCTTC. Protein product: CASSVDRSWNEQFF.

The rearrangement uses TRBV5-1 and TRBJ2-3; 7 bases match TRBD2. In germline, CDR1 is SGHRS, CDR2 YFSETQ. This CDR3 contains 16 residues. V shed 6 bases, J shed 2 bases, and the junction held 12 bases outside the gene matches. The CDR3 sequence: CASNPASGLSTDTQYF. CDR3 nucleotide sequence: TGCGCCAGCAATCCGGCTAGCGGTCTATCCACAGATACGCAGTATTTT.

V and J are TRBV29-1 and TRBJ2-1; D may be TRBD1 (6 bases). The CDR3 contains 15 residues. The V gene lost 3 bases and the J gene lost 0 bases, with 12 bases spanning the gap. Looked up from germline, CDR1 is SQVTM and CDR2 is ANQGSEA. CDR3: CSVEEQGSSYNEQFF. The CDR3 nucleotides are TGCAGCGTTGAGGAACAGGGAAGCTCCTACAATGAGCAGTTCTTC.

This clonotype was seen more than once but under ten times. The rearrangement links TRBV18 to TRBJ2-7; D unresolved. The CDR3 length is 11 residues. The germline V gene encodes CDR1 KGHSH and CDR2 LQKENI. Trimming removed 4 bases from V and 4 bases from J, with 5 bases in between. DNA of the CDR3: TGTGCCAGCTCACGGCGTTACGAGCAGTACTTC. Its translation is CASSRRYEQYF. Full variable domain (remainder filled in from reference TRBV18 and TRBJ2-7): NAGVMQNPRHLVRRRGQEARLRCSPMKGHSHVYWYRQLPEEGLKFMVYLQKENIIDESGMPKERFSAEFPKEGPSILRIQQVVRGDSAAYFCASSRRYEQYFGPGTRLTVT.

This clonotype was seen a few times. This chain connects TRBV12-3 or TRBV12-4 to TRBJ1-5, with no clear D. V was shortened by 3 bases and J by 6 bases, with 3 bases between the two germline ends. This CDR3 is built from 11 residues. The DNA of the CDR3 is TGTGCCAGCAGTTTCGGTCAGCCCCAGCATTTT. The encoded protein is CASSFGQPQHF.

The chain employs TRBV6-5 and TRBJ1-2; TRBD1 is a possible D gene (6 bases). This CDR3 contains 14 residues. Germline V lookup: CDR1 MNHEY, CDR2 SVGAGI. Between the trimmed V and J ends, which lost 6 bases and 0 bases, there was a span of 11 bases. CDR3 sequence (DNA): TGTGCCAGCAGATTATACAGGGCTAACTATGGCTACACCTTC. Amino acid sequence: CASRLYRANYGYTF.

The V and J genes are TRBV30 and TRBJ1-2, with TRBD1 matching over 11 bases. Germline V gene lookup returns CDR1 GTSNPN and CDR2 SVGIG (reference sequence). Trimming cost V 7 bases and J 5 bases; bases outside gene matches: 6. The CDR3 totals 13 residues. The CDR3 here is CASDRGLMYGYTF. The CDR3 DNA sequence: TGTGCCTCGGACAGGGGGCTTATGTATGGCTACACCTTC.

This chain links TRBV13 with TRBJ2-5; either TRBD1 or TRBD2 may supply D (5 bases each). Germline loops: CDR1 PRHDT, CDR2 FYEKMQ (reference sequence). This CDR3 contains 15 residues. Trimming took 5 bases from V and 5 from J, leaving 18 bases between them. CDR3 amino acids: CASSQARGFGETQYF. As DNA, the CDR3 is TGTGCCAGCAGCCAGGCGAGGGGCTTTGGGGAGACCCAGTACTTC.